This T cell receptor (beta chain) was profiled in a study of shared clonotypes between healthy human individuals. Germline V gene sequence: CDR1 WNHNN, CDR2 SYGVQD (reference sequence). Losses at the gene ends were 6 bases for V and 6 bases for J; bases not matched to a gene: 5. The CDR3 is 13 amino acids. Notes on the study in general: Limited genetic and exposure-history diversity came from having few donors. Clonotype sharing among donors was expected to depend on sequencing depth.

Original processing notes: Filtering differed for immunoSEQ, which gave only junction sequences without quality scores. Data came from immunoSEQ multiplex PCR; TCRdb stores just in-frame clones and leaves some out. Clone size and V and J calls were adopted from that table, with D and trimming inferred from the DNA. The data show around 1,100,000 clones, around three quarters seen once. For this clone: What it recognizes is unknown.

V gene TRBV10-1 combines with J gene TRBJ2-7, with 10 bases fitting TRBD2. Specimen: memory CD4+ T cells from PBMCs. Subset described: CD45RA-negative fraction. The sequence was collected from a man aged 18-30 years in good health. Some clones in this sample may be carry-over from other donors' samples. This CDR3 reads CASSQLAGLEQYF. CDR3 in DNA: TGCGCCAGCAGCCAACTAGCGGGGCTCGAGCAGTACTTC.